This TCR beta chain was documented in a study of response to subunit inactivated influenza vaccine. Study-wide results and limits: Every seasonal influenza vaccination brings in few new T cells, the authors suggested.

In TCRdb, the RT-PCR reads were re-called with MiXCR into one record per CDR3 protein. The sample includes about 610,000 distinct CDR3 sequences, 14% of them seen just once. This clonotype was counted only a few times. Its antigen is still unknown. This CDR3 has 14 amino acids. The ends were cut back, 0 bases at V and 4 bases at J, with 9 bases in the middle. Germline V lookup: CDR1 LGHDT, CDR2 YNNKEL (reference sequence). The specimen was PBMCs from blood, collected 12 days after vaccination. This chain joins TRBV3-1 and TRBJ1-1, with no clear D. This TCR was recovered from a man in his fifties or sixties who received an inactivated influenza vaccine. As DNA, the CDR3 is TGTGCCAGCAGCCAAGATCACCGGGGCACTGAAGCTTTCTTT. It codes for CASSQDHRGTEAFF.